The 5 T cell receptor beta chains listed next were all sequenced from one sample in a study of neurological immune-mediated disorders. TCRdb reprocessed the 5' RACE reads with MiXCR, giving one entry per CDR3 protein. The sample lists some 15,000 distinct CDR3 sequences; less than 15% were seen once. The sequencing input was CD8+ T cells from blood. These receptors were obtained from a female donor with HTLV-1-associated myelopathy (HAM/TSP).

This clonotype is medium-sized within its sample. The chain joins TRBV12-3 or TRBV12-4 to TRBJ2-1, with D possibly being TRBD1 or TRBD2 (6 bases each). The CDR3 is 14 amino acids. Between the trimmed V and J ends, which lost 5 bases and 9 bases, there was a span of 17 bases. The CDR3 DNA is TGTGCCAGCAGTCCGGGGGCGCGAAGGAGTGAGCAGTTCTTC. This codes for CASSPGARRSEQFF.

This clonotype was counted at least ten times. The chain is built from TRBV6-5 and TRBJ1-2; 10 bases align to TRBD1. The germline CDR1 and CDR2 sequences are MNHEY and SVGAGI. CDR3 length: 18 amino acids. With 0 bases clipped from V and 2 bases from J, the junction kept 9 bases outside the gene matches. The CDR3 DNA is TGTGCCAGCAGTTACTCGAAGGGGAGGGGACAGGGGAACTATGGCTACACCTTC. Amino acid sequence: CASSYSKGRGQGNYGYTF.

This clonotype was counted ten times or more. This chain joins TRBV7-2 and TRBJ1-5; 8 positions agree with TRBD1. The CDR3 sequence is 14 residues long. The germline CDR1 and CDR2 sequences are SGHTA and FQGNSA. V shed 5 bases and J 5 bases; nucleotides not matched to a gene: 5. CDR3 in amino acids: CASSQDRGHQPQHF. CDR3 DNA sequence: TGTGCCAGCAGCCAAGACAGGGGCCATCAGCCCCAGCATTTT.

This clonotype has ten or more counts. The chain uses TRBV6-2 or TRBV6-3 and TRBJ2-1; the match to TRBD2 covers 10 bases. Per the germline V gene, CDR1 is MNHEY and CDR2 is SVGEGT. The CDR3 contains 15 residues. With V trimmed by 2 bases and J by 7 bases, 5 bases remained unmatched. The CDR3 here is CASSYLAGEVNEQFF. CDR3 nucleotide sequence: TGTGCCAGCAGTTACCTAGCGGGGGAGGTAAATGAGCAGTTCTTC.

This clonotype has a count of ten or more. The rearrangement joins TRBV7-9 to TRBJ1-1; 8 positions agree with TRBD1. CDR3 length: 16 amino acids. V dropped 8 bases and J dropped 3; count of bases not matched to a gene: 14. The germline V gene encodes CDR1 SEHNR and CDR2 FQNEAQ (reference sequence). The CDR3 nucleotides are TGTGCCAGCGACCCATCGACAGGGGCGCAGCACACTGAAGCTTTCTTT. It codes for CASDPSTGAQHTEAFF.